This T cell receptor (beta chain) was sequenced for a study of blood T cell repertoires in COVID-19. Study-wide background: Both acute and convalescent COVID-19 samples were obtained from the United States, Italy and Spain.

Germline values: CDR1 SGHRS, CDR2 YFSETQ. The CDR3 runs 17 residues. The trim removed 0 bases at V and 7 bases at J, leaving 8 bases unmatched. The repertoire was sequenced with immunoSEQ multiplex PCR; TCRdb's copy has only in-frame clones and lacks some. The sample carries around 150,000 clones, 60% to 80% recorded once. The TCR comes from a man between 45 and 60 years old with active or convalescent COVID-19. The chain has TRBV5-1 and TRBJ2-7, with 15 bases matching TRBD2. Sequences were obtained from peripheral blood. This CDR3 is CASSLGPGLAGGGEQYF. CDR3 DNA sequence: TGCGCCAGCAGCTTGGGGCCCGGACTAGCGGGAGGGGGAGAGCAGTACTTC.